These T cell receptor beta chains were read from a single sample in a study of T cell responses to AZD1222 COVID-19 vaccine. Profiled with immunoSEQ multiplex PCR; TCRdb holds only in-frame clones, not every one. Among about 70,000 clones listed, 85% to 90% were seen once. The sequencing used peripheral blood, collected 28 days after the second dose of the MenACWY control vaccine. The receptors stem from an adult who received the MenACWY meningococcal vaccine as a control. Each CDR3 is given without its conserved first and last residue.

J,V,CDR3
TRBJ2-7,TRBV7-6,ASSLGARLGGEQY
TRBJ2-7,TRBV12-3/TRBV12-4,ASSFAAMGEQY
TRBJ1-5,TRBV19,ASSIVRRHNQPQH
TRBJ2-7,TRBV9,ASSVRWTAVLDEQY
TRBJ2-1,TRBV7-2,ASLPAGRFNEQF
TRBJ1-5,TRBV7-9,ASSLEVNQPQH
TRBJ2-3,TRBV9,ASSPALAGGTDTQY
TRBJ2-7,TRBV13,ASSLARDTGEY
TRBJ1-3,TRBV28,ASSDDRFSGNTIY
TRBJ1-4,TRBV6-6,ASSISDRPGELF
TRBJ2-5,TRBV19,ASSTGLSAWETQY
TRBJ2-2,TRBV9,ASSVTGGRGTGELF
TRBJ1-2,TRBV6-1,ASSEAMGFYYGYT
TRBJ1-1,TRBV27,ASSILGAEAF